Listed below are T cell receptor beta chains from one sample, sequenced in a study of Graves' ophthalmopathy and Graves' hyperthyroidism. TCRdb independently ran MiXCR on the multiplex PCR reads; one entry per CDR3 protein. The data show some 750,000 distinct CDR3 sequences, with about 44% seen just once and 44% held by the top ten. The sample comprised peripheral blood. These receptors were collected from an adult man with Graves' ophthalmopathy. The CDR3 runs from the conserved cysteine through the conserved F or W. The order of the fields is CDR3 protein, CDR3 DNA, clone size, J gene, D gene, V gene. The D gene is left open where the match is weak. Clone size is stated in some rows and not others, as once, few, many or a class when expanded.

CDR3aa: CASVESTWEQYF
CDR3nt: TGTGCCAGCGTTGAGAGTACCTGGGAGCAGTACTTC
abundance: -
j_gene: TRBJ2-7
d_gene: -
v_gene: TRBV25-1

CDR3aa: CASSSLWETNTEAFF
CDR3nt: TGTGCCAGCAGCTCCTTGTGGGAGACGAACACTGAAGCTTTCTTT
abundance: -
j_gene: TRBJ1-1
d_gene: -
v_gene: TRBV9

CDR3aa: CASSLEQGPNYEQYF
CDR3nt: TGTGCCAGCAGCTTAGAACAGGGACCTAACTACGAGCAGTACTTC
abundance: -
j_gene: TRBJ2-7
d_gene: -
v_gene: TRBV7-9

CDR3aa: CASSYGQATGNTIYF
CDR3nt: TGTGCCAGCAGTTATGGGCAGGCGACTGGAAACACCATATATTTT
abundance: -
j_gene: TRBJ1-3
d_gene: -
v_gene: TRBV6-6

CDR3aa: CASSLVRGEAFF
CDR3nt: TGTGCCAGCAGCTTAGTGCGGGGTGAAGCTTTCTTT
abundance: many
j_gene: TRBJ1-1
d_gene: -
v_gene: TRBV7-9

CDR3aa: CSARDLVGDNQPQHF
CDR3nt: TGCAGTGCTAGAGATCTGGTGGGGGACAATCAGCCCCAGCATTTT
abundance: -
j_gene: TRBJ1-5
d_gene: -
v_gene: TRBV20-1

CDR3aa: CASRVTGGNQPQHF
CDR3nt: TGTGCCAGTAGGGTGACAGGGGGCAATCAGCCCCAGCATTTT
abundance: many
j_gene: TRBJ1-5
d_gene: TRBD1
v_gene: TRBV19

CDR3aa: CASSVRGKGETQYF
CDR3nt: TGTGCCAGCAGTGTACGGGGGAAGGGAGAGACCCAGTACTTC
abundance: many
j_gene: TRBJ2-5
d_gene: -
v_gene: TRBV2

CDR3aa: CASSSRDRLRPNYGYTF
CDR3nt: TGTGCCAGCAGCTCCCGGGACAGACTGCGCCCTAACTATGGCTACACCTTC
abundance: few
j_gene: TRBJ1-2
d_gene: TRBD1
v_gene: TRBV5-8

CDR3aa: CASSWSGSQETQYF
CDR3nt: TGTGCCAGCAGTTGGTCGGGCAGTCAAGAGACCCAGTACTTC
abundance: -
j_gene: TRBJ2-5
d_gene: -
v_gene: TRBV12-3/TRBV12-4

CDR3aa: CASTFVTDRNPGGYTF
CDR3nt: TGTGCCAGCACATTCGTAACCGACAGAAACCCTGGTGGCTACACCTTC
abundance: few
j_gene: TRBJ1-2
d_gene: -
v_gene: TRBV10-3

CDR3aa: CASSVRTGAWDTQYF
CDR3nt: TGTGCCAGCAGCGTGCGGACAGGGGCTTGGGATACGCAGTATTTT
abundance: -
j_gene: TRBJ2-3
d_gene: TRBD1
v_gene: TRBV9

CDR3aa: CSVEDPGGYEQYF
CDR3nt: TGCAGCGTTGAAGATCCTGGGGGATACGAGCAGTACTTC
abundance: -
j_gene: TRBJ2-7
d_gene: -
v_gene: TRBV29-1

CDR3aa: CASTTMDSTGELFF
CDR3nt: TGTGCCAGCACCACCATGGACAGCACCGGGGAGCTGTTTTTT
abundance: few
j_gene: TRBJ2-2
d_gene: -
v_gene: TRBV2

CDR3aa: CASSYSGQFGYTF
CDR3nt: TGTGCCAGCAGTTATTCCGGACAGTTTGGCTACACCTTC
abundance: many
j_gene: TRBJ1-2
d_gene: -
v_gene: TRBV10-3

CDR3aa: CASSYDGNNQPQHF
CDR3nt: TGTGCCAGCAGCTACGACGGGAACAATCAGCCCCAGCATTTT
abundance: -
j_gene: TRBJ1-5
d_gene: -
v_gene: TRBV9

CDR3aa: CASSSQSGDTEAFF
CDR3nt: TGTGCCAGTAGTTCTCAGTCGGGGGACACTGAAGCTTTCTTT
abundance: -
j_gene: TRBJ1-1
d_gene: -
v_gene: TRBV19

CDR3aa: CASSEFGTGGSNSPLHF
CDR3nt: TGTGCCAGCAGTGAATTTGGGACAGGGGGAAGTAATTCACCCCTCCACTTT
abundance: many
j_gene: TRBJ1-6
d_gene: TRBD1
v_gene: TRBV2

CDR3aa: CAGSRQVVTGELFF
CDR3nt: TGTGCCGGCAGTCGACAGGTGGTGACCGGGGAGCTGTTTTTT
abundance: -
j_gene: TRBJ2-2
d_gene: -
v_gene: TRBV12-3/TRBV12-4

CDR3aa: CASSLVPLPKGGYGYTF
CDR3nt: TGTGCCAGCAGCTTAGTGCCCCTCCCAAAAGGCGGCTATGGCTACACCTTC
abundance: -
j_gene: TRBJ1-2
d_gene: -
v_gene: TRBV7-9

CDR3aa: CATSRDLAGGVTGELFF
CDR3nt: TGTGCCACCAGCAGAGATCTAGCAGGGGGGGTCACCGGGGAGCTGTTTTTT
abundance: few
j_gene: TRBJ2-2
d_gene: -
v_gene: TRBV15

CDR3aa: CASSEGGSYEQYF
CDR3nt: TGTGCCAGCAGTGAGGGGGGTTCCTACGAGCAGTACTTC
abundance: -
j_gene: TRBJ2-7
d_gene: -
v_gene: TRBV2

CDR3aa: CASSWAQGVGNSPLHF
CDR3nt: TGTGCCAGCAGCTGGGCTCAGGGGGTAGGTAATTCACCCCTCCACTTT
abundance: -
j_gene: TRBJ1-6
d_gene: TRBD1
v_gene: TRBV7-9

CDR3aa: CASSLVSGGGETQYF
CDR3nt: TGTGCCAGCAGCTTAGTCTCGGGGGGTGGGGAGACCCAGTACTTC
abundance: many
j_gene: TRBJ2-5
d_gene: TRBD2
v_gene: TRBV7-2

CDR3aa: CASSQGFLSNQPQHF
CDR3nt: TGTGCCAGCAGCCAAGGGTTCCTTAGCAATCAGCCCCAGCATTTT
abundance: -
j_gene: TRBJ1-5
d_gene: -
v_gene: TRBV7-2

CDR3aa: CASSLVQGSLGYTF
CDR3nt: TGTGCCAGCAGCTTAGTCCAGGGTTCCCTCGGCTACACCTTC
abundance: many
j_gene: TRBJ1-2
d_gene: -
v_gene: TRBV7-2

CDR3aa: CASRETASEAFF
CDR3nt: TGTGCCAGCCGAGAGACAGCCTCTGAAGCTTTCTTT
abundance: once
j_gene: TRBJ1-1
d_gene: -
v_gene: TRBV2

CDR3aa: CAGSARQGSNTEAFF
CDR3nt: TGCGCCGGCAGCGCCAGACAGGGGTCGAACACTGAAGCTTTCTTT
abundance: -
j_gene: TRBJ1-1
d_gene: TRBD1
v_gene: TRBV7-3

CDR3aa: CAISDGRGLRAEAFF
CDR3nt: TGTGCCATCAGTGACGGTCGGGGGTTAAGGGCTGAAGCTTTCTTT
abundance: many
j_gene: TRBJ1-1
d_gene: -
v_gene: TRBV10-3

CDR3aa: CASRLGGFQGEAFF
CDR3nt: TGTGCCAGCAGGTTAGGGGGGTTTCAGGGTGAAGCTTTCTTT
abundance: -
j_gene: TRBJ1-1
d_gene: -
v_gene: TRBV12-3/TRBV12-4

CDR3aa: CASSIVWGQGNQPQHF
CDR3nt: TGTGCCAGTAGTATAGTTTGGGGACAGGGCAATCAGCCCCAGCATTTT
abundance: -
j_gene: TRBJ1-5
d_gene: TRBD1
v_gene: TRBV19

CDR3aa: CASSSYPPGELFF
CDR3nt: TGTGCCAGCAGCTCGTACCCCCCCGGGGAGCTGTTTTTT
abundance: -
j_gene: TRBJ2-2
d_gene: -
v_gene: TRBV7-2

CDR3aa: CASSQGTGPTNQPQHF
CDR3nt: TGTGCCAGTAGTCAAGGGACAGGACCGACCAATCAGCCCCAGCATTTT
abundance: -
j_gene: TRBJ1-5
d_gene: TRBD1
v_gene: TRBV19

CDR3aa: CASSVQGVQPQHF
CDR3nt: TGTGCCAGCAGTGTTCAGGGGGTCCAGCCCCAGCATTTT
abundance: many
j_gene: TRBJ1-5
d_gene: TRBD1
v_gene: TRBV6-6

CDR3aa: CASSQDWIIPGELFF
CDR3nt: TGTGCCAGCAGCCAAGACTGGATCATCCCCGGGGAGCTGTTTTTT
abundance: -
j_gene: TRBJ2-2
d_gene: -
v_gene: TRBV7-9

CDR3aa: CASSLMGRGTYGYTF
CDR3nt: TGTGCCAGCAGCTTAATGGGCAGGGGGACCTATGGCTACACCTTC
abundance: many
j_gene: TRBJ1-2
d_gene: TRBD1
v_gene: TRBV13

CDR3aa: CAISRQGGGETQYF
CDR3nt: TGTGCCATCAGCCGACAGGGGGGAGGGGAGACCCAGTACTTC
abundance: many
j_gene: TRBJ2-5
d_gene: TRBD1
v_gene: TRBV10-3

CDR3aa: CSVEEGREGNTIYF
CDR3nt: TGCAGCGTTGAAGAAGGGCGAGAAGGAAACACCATATATTTT
abundance: many
j_gene: TRBJ1-3
d_gene: -
v_gene: TRBV29-1